The source of this T cell receptor beta chain is a study of control samples from healthy donors and cancer patients. The protocol was immunoSEQ multiplex PCR, while the TCRdb copy is restricted to in-frame clones and leaves out a portion. The data contain tens of thousands of clones, under 90% of them singletons. CDR1 GTSNPN and CDR2 SVGIG come from the germline V gene (reference sequence). The length of the CDR3 is 11 residues. V was cut by 0 bases and J by 5 bases, with 4 bases left in between. The sequenced material came from blood. The rearrangement links TRBV30 to TRBJ1-1; D is uncertain. This sequence was found in a middle-aged man in good health. CDR3 protein: CAWSVGTEAFF. CDR3 sequence (DNA): TGTGCCTGGAGTGTCGGGACTGAAGCTTTCTTT.